These T cell receptor beta chains were read from a single sample in a study of regulatory T cells in long-lasting Graves disease. Via MiXCR, TCRdb re-called the multiplex PCR reads, giving one row per CDR3 protein. Among about 430,000 distinct CDR3 sequences, 21% were seen once, and the ten largest hold 13% to 15%. This specimen was peripheral blood mononuclear cells (PBMCs), taken when the disease was refractory, from a patient treated with antithyroid drugs. The receptors were gathered from a female donor with Graves disease. Both conserved end residues are part of each CDR3. D genes are given only for firm matches. Not all rows give a size; the values are once, few, many and, for expanded clones, a class.

d_call: NA
clone_size: few
v_call: TRBV7-9
cdr3_length: 12
j_call: TRBJ1-6
cdr3_aa: CASSKPTGRLHF
cdr3_nt: TGTGCCAGCAGTAAACCAACAGGCCGTCTCCACTTT

d_call: NA
clone_size: once
v_call: TRBV7-9
cdr3_length: 15
j_call: TRBJ2-7
cdr3_aa: CASSRSTGGISEQYF
cdr3_nt: TGTGCCAGCAGCCGGTCGACTGGGGGAATTAGCGAGCAGTACTTC

d_call: NA
clone_size: NA
v_call: TRBV4-1
cdr3_length: 16
j_call: TRBJ1-4
cdr3_aa: CASSQNSGTTNEKLFF
cdr3_nt: TGCGCCAGCAGCCAAAATTCCGGGACAACTAATGAAAAACTGTTTTTT

d_call: TRBD1
clone_size: many
v_call: TRBV2
cdr3_length: 15
j_call: TRBJ1-5
cdr3_aa: CASRSDRVSNQPQHF
cdr3_nt: TGTGCCAGCAGGTCGGACAGGGTGTCAAATCAGCCCCAGCATTTT

d_call: TRBD2
clone_size: NA
v_call: TRBV9
cdr3_length: 15
j_call: TRBJ2-7
cdr3_aa: CASSVGAGDGYEQYF
cdr3_nt: TGTGCCAGCAGCGTAGGGGCGGGAGACGGCTACGAGCAGTACTTC

d_call: NA
clone_size: NA
v_call: TRBV5-1
cdr3_length: 14
j_call: TRBJ2-3
cdr3_aa: CASSLPPVTDTQYF
cdr3_nt: TGCGCCAGCAGCTTGCCCCCAGTCACAGATACGCAGTATTTT

d_call: NA
clone_size: few
v_call: TRBV28
cdr3_length: 15
j_call: TRBJ2-1
cdr3_aa: CASSGRGVPYNEQFF
cdr3_nt: TGTGCCAGCAGTGGGCGGGGAGTCCCCTACAATGAGCAGTTCTTC

d_call: NA
clone_size: NA
v_call: TRBV7-9
cdr3_length: 12
j_call: TRBJ2-7
cdr3_aa: CASSPDMGKQYF
cdr3_nt: TGTGCCAGCAGCCCCGACATGGGGAAGCAGTACTTC

d_call: NA
clone_size: NA
v_call: TRBV20-1
cdr3_length: 15
j_call: TRBJ1-1
cdr3_aa: CSADRYRVMNTEAFF
cdr3_nt: TGCAGTGCTGACCGTTACCGGGTCATGAACACTGAAGCTTTCTTT

d_call: NA
clone_size: many
v_call: TRBV27
cdr3_length: 14
j_call: TRBJ2-5
cdr3_aa: CASSRRARVETQYF
cdr3_nt: TGTGCCAGCAGCCGTAGGGCCCGGGTAGAGACCCAGTACTTC

d_call: NA
clone_size: few
v_call: TRBV6-1
cdr3_length: 14
j_call: TRBJ1-4
cdr3_aa: CASSRGPGNEKLFF
cdr3_nt: TGTGCCAGCAGCCGGGGCCCGGGGAATGAAAAACTGTTTTTT